A single sample is the source of the 25 T cell receptor beta chains below, sequenced in a study of response to subunit inactivated influenza vaccine. Each CDR3 protein gets one entry after TCRdb re-called the RT-PCR reads with MiXCR. This repertoire shows about 540,000 distinct CDR3 sequences, less than 25% found once; its top ten account for around 2.8%. These data were likewise used in another study, on T cells expressing NK-cell markers. As reported in that work: Libraries used 5'RACE template switching adding universal primer site and UMIs.

The specimen comprised CD4+ T cells sorted from PBMCs, sampled about 12 days after vaccination. These receptors were taken from a man over 45 who received an inactivated influenza vaccine.

This clonotype was seen a few times. This chain uses TRBV5-5 with TRBJ2-7, with 7 bases lining up with TRBD1. V dropped 3 bases and J dropped 3; count of bases not matched to a gene: 9. CDR1 is SGHKS, CDR2 YYEKEE, per germline (reference sequence). This CDR3 has 15 residues. This chain's CDR3 is CASSSPGQRYYEQYF. The CDR3 DNA reads as TGTGCCAGCAGCTCTCCGGGACAGAGATACTACGAGCAGTACTTC.

The sample holds many counts of this clonotype. V and J are TRBV29-1 and TRBJ2-1, with 10 bases aligning to TRBD2. Germline CDR1 reads SQVTM; CDR2 reads ANQGSEA. The CDR3 spans 14 residues. V was pared by 1 base and J by 9 bases, with 6 bases of the junction left unmatched. CDR3 region: CSVEVLAGAVEQFF. The CDR3 DNA reads as TGCAGCGTTGAAGTCCTAGCGGGAGCGGTTGAGCAGTTCTTC.

J is TRBJ2-7 and V is TRBV4-3, with 9 bases matching TRBD1. Losses at the gene ends were 1 base for V and 7 bases for J; bases not matched to a gene: 5. Germline-derived CDR1 and CDR2 are LGHNA and YSLEER. The CDR3 is 14 amino acids. The DNA of the CDR3 is TGCGCCAGCAGCCAAGCAAGGGGGACAGGGGAGCAGTACTTC. Translation: CASSQARGTGEQYF.

This clonotype was observed once. The rearrangement links TRBV5-5 to TRBJ1-4; 9 bases are a match to TRBD1. The CDR3 contains 18 residues. Per germline, CDR1 SGHKS and CDR2 YYEKEE (reference sequence). Losses at the gene ends were 1 base for V and 3 bases for J; bases not matched to a gene: 10. CDR3 nucleotide sequence: TGTGCCAGCAGCTTGTCTTTAGTCCGACAGGGGGCTAATGAAAAACTGTTTTTT. Residues: CASSLSLVRQGANEKLFF.

This clonotype was picked up many times. The chain has TRBV7-9 and TRBJ1-5, with 9 bases fitting TRBD1. Germline assignment: CDR1 SEHNR and CDR2 FQNEAQ (reference sequence). The CDR3 is 15 residues long. V was pared by 5 bases and J by 4 bases, with 6 bases of the junction left unmatched. The chain's CDR3 is CASSPGQGPNQPQHF. In DNA form, the CDR3 reads TGTGCCAGCAGCCCGGGACAGGGACCGAATCAGCCCCAGCATTTT.

This chain links TRBV6-5 with TRBJ1-2; 9 nucleotides agree with TRBD1. The V gene end was trimmed by 2 bases and the J gene end by 8 bases; junction bases not matched to a gene: 6. The CDR3 totals 14 residues. Germline CDR1 MNHEY, CDR2 SVGAGI. The CDR3 nucleotides are TGTGCCAGCAGTTACAGAACAGGGGGCGACGGCTACACCTTC. Protein: CASSYRTGGDGYTF.

The J gene is TRBJ2-6, the V gene TRBV12-3 or TRBV12-4, with D maybe TRBD2 (5 bases). The CDR3 totals 16 residues. Trimming stripped 6 bases from V and 4 bases from J, with 16 bases between. This chain's CDR3 is CASRPPGEPGANVLTF. As DNA, the CDR3 is TGTGCCAGCAGACCCCCCGGGGAGCCCGGGGCCAACGTCCTGACTTTC.

The chain couples TRBV29-1 to TRBJ2-7, with 10 bases lining up with TRBD1. J lost 0 bases, V lost 7 bases, and 6 bases had no gene match. The V gene's germline CDR1 is SQVTM and CDR2 ANQGSEA. CDR3 length: 14 amino acids. The CDR3 nucleotides are TGCAGCGCCGCGCGGGACAGGGGCTCCTACGAGCAGTACTTC. Translation gives CSAARDRGSYEQYF.

The chain employs TRBV20-1 and TRBJ2-1, with 7 bases aligning to TRBD2. The germline V gene has CDR1 DFQATT and CDR2 SNEGSKA (reference sequence). The length of the CDR3 is 14 residues. With 5 bases clipped from V and 4 bases from J, the junction kept 8 bases outside the gene matches. CDR3 in amino acids: CSAERDSSYNEQFF. The CDR3 DNA sequence: TGCAGTGCTGAGCGGGACTCCTCATACAATGAGCAGTTCTTC.

The chain carries TRBV7-9 and TRBJ2-2; weak D call: TRBD2 (6 bases). The CDR3 has 17 residues. V was clipped by 5 bases and J by 0 bases, with 16 bases between them. CDR1 SEHNR and CDR2 FQNEAQ come from the germline V gene (reference sequence). CDR3 protein: CASSRARRAPNTGELFF. The CDR3 nucleotides read TGTGCCAGCAGCAGAGCGAGGAGGGCCCCGAACACCGGGGAGCTGTTTTTT.

The V call is TRBV5-6, the J call TRBJ2-2; 9 bases are shared with TRBD2. Losses at the gene ends were 4 bases for V and 7 bases for J; bases not matched to a gene: 11. Germline CDR1 is SGHDT and CDR2 is YYEEEE. This CDR3 is 16 amino acids long. In nucleotides, the CDR3 is TGTGCCAGCAGCCTAGGACTAGCGCCAACCATCGGGGAGCTGTTTTTT. This codes for CASSLGLAPTIGELFF.

A few counts support this clonotype. The chain is built from TRBV7-6 and TRBJ1-5, with D unclear. Per germline, CDR1 SGHVS and CDR2 FNYEAQ. This CDR3 comprises 14 residues. Trimming left V 1 base short and J 5 bases short, with 9 bases between. The DNA of the CDR3 is TGTGCCAGCAGCTTAGGAGCTCGGGATCAGCCCCAGCATTTT. The encoded protein is CASSLGARDQPQHF.

This clonotype came up a few times. V and J are TRBV2 and TRBJ2-5, with 8 nucleotides matching TRBD1. The germline V gene has CDR1 SNHLY and CDR2 FYNNEI. CDR3 size: 15 residues. Losses at the gene ends were 3 bases for V and 5 bases for J; bases not matched to a gene: 8. The CDR3 protein is CASSDRGQALETQYF. For the CDR3, the DNA is TGTGCCAGCAGTGATAGGGGACAGGCCCTGGAGACCCAGTACTTC.

In this sample, this clonotype turned up a few times. The chain's CDR3 is CSVEDGLDEQYF. The CDR3 coding sequence is TGCAGCGTTGAAGACGGGCTCGACGAGCAGTACTTC. The rearrangement joins TRBV29-1 to TRBJ2-7; D not certain. Germline lookup yields CDR1 SQVTM and CDR2 ANQGSEA. Between the trimmed V and J ends, which lost 0 bases and 5 bases, there was a span of 8 bases. The CDR3 loop spans 12 amino acids.

J is TRBJ1-2 and V is TRBV28; tentatively, D is TRBD1 (5 bases). Germline V CDR1 and CDR2: MDHEN, SYDVKM. The CDR3 has 13 amino acids. V was shortened by 6 bases and J by 8 bases, with 16 bases between the two germline ends. CDR3 sequence (DNA): TGTGCCAGCAGGGCGACAGTGGTTGGAGGCTACACCTTC. Protein sequence: CASRATVVGGYTF.

The table lists this clonotype with a few counts. The gene calls are TRBV20-1 and TRBJ2-5; TRBD1 matches 10 bases. With 4 bases clipped from V and 5 bases from J, the junction kept 4 bases outside the gene matches. CDR3 length equals 13 residues. Germline CDR1 is DFQATT and CDR2 is SNEGSKA (reference sequence). The CDR3 here is CSATTGGLETQYF. The DNA for the CDR3 is TGCAGTGCTACGACAGGGGGCTTGGAGACCCAGTACTTC.

In this sample, this clonotype turned up many times. The V gene is TRBV18, the J gene TRBJ1-1; D is perhaps TRBD1 (5 bases). Germline assignment: CDR1 KGHSH and CDR2 LQKENI. CDR3 length: 14 residues. V lost 3 bases to trimming and J lost 3 bases, with 11 bases between them. In nucleotides, the CDR3 is TGTGCCAGCTCACCGGTGCGGGGGTACACTGAAGCTTTCTTT. It codes for CASSPVRGYTEAFF.

V is TRBV5-1 and J is TRBJ1-1, with D hard to call. The germline V and J ends were trimmed by 4 bases and 3 bases, with 19 bases remaining between them. Germline CDR1 SGHRS, CDR2 YFSETQ. The CDR3 is made up of 16 amino acids. Here the CDR3 DNA reads TGCGCCAGCAGCCCCGAGACCACCCGATGGGACACTGAAGCTTTCTTT. This translates into CASSPETTRWDTEAFF. Full variable domain (outside the CDR3, taken from reference TRBV5-1 and TRBJ1-1): KAGVTQTPRYLIKTRGQQVTLSCSPISGHRSVSWYQQTPGQGLQFLFEYFSETQRNKGNFPGRFSGRQFSNSRSEMNVSTLELGDSALYLCASSPETTRWDTEAFFGQGTRLTVV.

V and J are TRBV30 and TRBJ2-1; no clear D. CDR1 and CDR2 (germline): GTSNPN, SVGIG (reference sequence). The CDR3 consists of 11 residues. Trimming left V 0 bases short and J 9 bases short, with 6 bases between. CDR3: CAWSVRSEQFF. The DNA for the CDR3 is TGTGCCTGGAGTGTACGTTCTGAGCAGTTCTTC.

DNA for the CDR3: TGCAGCACCCCCGGGGTAGGATGGAGGTACAATGAGCAGTTCTTC. Amino acids: CSTPGVGWRYNEQFF. The rearrangement joins TRBV29-1 to TRBJ2-1; a weak D match, TRBD2 (5 bases). From germline, CDR1 is SQVTM and CDR2 ANQGSEA. The CDR3 spans 15 residues. The V end was cut by 8 bases, the J end by 4 bases, with 21 bases between.

V and J are TRBV20-1 and TRBJ1-6; no reliable D call. The germline V and J ends were trimmed by 0 bases and 9 bases, with 9 bases remaining between them. This CDR3 has 13 residues. Germline CDR1 is DFQATT and CDR2 is SNEGSKA (reference sequence). CDR3 residues: CSAREVGGSPLHF. DNA of the CDR3: TGCAGTGCTAGAGAGGTGGGCGGTTCACCCCTCCACTTT.

This clonotype was found a few times. The chain uses TRBV2 and TRBJ2-4, with D perhaps TRBD2 (5 bases). Germline CDR1 is SNHLY and CDR2 is FYNNEI. This CDR3 has 15 amino acids. Deletions cut 5 bases from V and 0 bases from J, with 11 bases between. The CDR3: CASSTDGIAKNIQYF. The CDR3 bases are TGTGCCAGCAGTACCGACGGGATAGCCAAAAACATTCAGTACTTC.

This clonotype was picked up a small number of times. V is TRBV24-1 and J is TRBJ2-1, with D perhaps assigned TRBD1 or TRBD2 (6 bases each). The CDR3 is 17 amino acids. V lost 3 bases to trimming and J lost 0 bases, with 14 bases between them. Germline V lookup: CDR1 KGHDR, CDR2 SFDVKD. The CDR3, as DNA: TGTGCCACCAGTGATCCCGTAGGGGGGAGCTCCTACAATGAGCAGTTCTTC. Translation gives CATSDPVGGSSYNEQFF.

The chain employs TRBV13 and TRBJ2-7; D unclear. CDR3 length: 14 residues. V was trimmed by 4 bases and J by 2 bases, leaving 12 bases between them. Germline assignment: CDR1 PRHDT and CDR2 FYEKMQ (reference sequence). The CDR3 DNA reads as TGTGCCAGCAGCTCCCGGACCATTCCCTACGAGCAGTACTTC. This sequence encodes CASSSRTIPYEQYF.

This clonotype was picked up a small number of times. V usage is TRBV5-1 and J usage is TRBJ2-3; D is uncertain. The CDR3 consists of 14 residues. Trimming stripped 0 bases from V and 4 bases from J, with 9 bases between. In germline, CDR1 is SGHRS, CDR2 YFSETQ. CDR3 sequence (DNA): TGCGCCAGCAGCTTGGACGGGTTACCAGATACGCAGTATTTT. This encodes CASSLDGLPDTQYF.